This T cell receptor (beta chain) was sequenced for a study of CD8+CD57+ T cells in acquired aplastic anemia. As to this clonotype: Compared with germline, one end of the junction differs, possibly owing to a read error.

The length of the CDR3 is 13 residues. The V gene's germline CDR1 is LNHDA and CDR2 SQIVND (reference sequence). Genomic DNA constituted the template upon which TCR beta VDJ and CDR3 profiling was performed. TCRdb itself ran the reads through MiXCR, one entry per CDR3 protein. The sample yields 60,000 or so distinct CDR3 sequences, around 55% seen once. The V call is TRBV19, the J call TRBJ2-3, with D perhaps TRBD1 (5 bases). Sequenced: sorted CD4+, CD8+, or CD8+CD57+ T cells (not recorded which) from PBMCs. This TCR came from a human donor in good health, serving as a control. CDR3 amino acids: CVSSIGARDTQYF. CDR3 bases: TGTGTCAGTAGTATAGGGGCCAGAGATACGCAGTATTTT.